This TCR beta chain was captured in a study of blood T cell repertoires in COVID-19. Study information: There were acute and convalescent COVID-19 samples, and they came from the United States, Italy and Spain. PBMCs, B-cell-depleted T cells, or T cells were the source of the cDNA or gDNA that made up the material.

J gave up 7 bases and V 7 bases, and 6 bases lay outside the gene matches. The CDR3 loop spans 13 amino acids. Looked up from germline, CDR1 is MNHEY and CDR2 is SMNVEV (reference sequence). Authors' processing steps: Reference gene primer amplification gave estimated nucleated cell counts. Sequencing was performed with immunoSEQ multiplex PCR; in TCRdb, only in-frame clones are kept and a portion is missing. The V and J calls and clone size were taken over from that table, and D and trimming were inferred from the DNA. The data contain 290,000 or so clones, about nine tenths of them singletons. Specimen: peripheral blood. The origin of this receptor is a man aged 18 to 30 with active or convalescent COVID-19. The chain recombines TRBV27 with TRBJ2-7; 11 nucleotides agree with TRBD2. The CDR3 sequence is CASKLAGVQEQYF. CDR3 coding DNA: TGTGCCAGCAAACTAGCGGGAGTTCAGGAGCAGTACTTC.